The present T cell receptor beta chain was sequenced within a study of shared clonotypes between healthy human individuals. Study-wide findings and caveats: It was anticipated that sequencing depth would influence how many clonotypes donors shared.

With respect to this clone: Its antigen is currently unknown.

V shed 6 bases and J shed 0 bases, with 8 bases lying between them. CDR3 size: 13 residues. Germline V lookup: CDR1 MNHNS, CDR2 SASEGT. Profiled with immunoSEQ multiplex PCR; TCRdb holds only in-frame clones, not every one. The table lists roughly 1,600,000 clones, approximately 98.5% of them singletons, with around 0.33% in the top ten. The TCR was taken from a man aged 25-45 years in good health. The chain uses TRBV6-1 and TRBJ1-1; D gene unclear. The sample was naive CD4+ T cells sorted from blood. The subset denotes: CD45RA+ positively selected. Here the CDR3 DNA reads TGTGCCAGCAGCGATAATCTGAACACTGAAGCTTTCTTT. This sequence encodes CASSDNLNTEAFF.